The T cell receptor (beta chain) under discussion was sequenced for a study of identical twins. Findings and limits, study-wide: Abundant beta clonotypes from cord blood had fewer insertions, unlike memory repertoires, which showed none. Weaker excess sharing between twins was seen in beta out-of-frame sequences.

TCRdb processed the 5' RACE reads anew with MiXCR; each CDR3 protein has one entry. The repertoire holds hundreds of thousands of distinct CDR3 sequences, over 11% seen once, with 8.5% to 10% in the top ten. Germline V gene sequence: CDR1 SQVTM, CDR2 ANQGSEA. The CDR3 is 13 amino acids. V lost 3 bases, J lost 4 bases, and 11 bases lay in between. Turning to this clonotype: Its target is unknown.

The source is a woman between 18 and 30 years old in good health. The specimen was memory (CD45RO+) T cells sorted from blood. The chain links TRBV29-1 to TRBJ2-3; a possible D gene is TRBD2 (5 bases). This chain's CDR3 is CSVDFGLPDTQYF. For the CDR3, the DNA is TGCAGCGTTGATTTCGGACTTCCAGATACGCAGTATTTT.